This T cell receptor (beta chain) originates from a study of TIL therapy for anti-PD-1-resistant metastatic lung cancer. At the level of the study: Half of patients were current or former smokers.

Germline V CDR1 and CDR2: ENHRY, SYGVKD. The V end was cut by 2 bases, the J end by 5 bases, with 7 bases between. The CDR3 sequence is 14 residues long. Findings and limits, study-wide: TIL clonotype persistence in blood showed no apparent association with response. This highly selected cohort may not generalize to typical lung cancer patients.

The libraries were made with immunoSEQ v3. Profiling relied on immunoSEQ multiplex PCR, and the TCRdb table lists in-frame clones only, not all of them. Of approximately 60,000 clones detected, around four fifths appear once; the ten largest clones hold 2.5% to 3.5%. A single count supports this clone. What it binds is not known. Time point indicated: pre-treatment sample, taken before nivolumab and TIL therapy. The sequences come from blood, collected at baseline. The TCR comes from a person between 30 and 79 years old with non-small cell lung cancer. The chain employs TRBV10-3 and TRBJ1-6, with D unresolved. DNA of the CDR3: TGTGCCATCAGTGAGGTTCCTGATAATTCACCCCTCCACTTT. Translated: CAISEVPDNSPLHF.